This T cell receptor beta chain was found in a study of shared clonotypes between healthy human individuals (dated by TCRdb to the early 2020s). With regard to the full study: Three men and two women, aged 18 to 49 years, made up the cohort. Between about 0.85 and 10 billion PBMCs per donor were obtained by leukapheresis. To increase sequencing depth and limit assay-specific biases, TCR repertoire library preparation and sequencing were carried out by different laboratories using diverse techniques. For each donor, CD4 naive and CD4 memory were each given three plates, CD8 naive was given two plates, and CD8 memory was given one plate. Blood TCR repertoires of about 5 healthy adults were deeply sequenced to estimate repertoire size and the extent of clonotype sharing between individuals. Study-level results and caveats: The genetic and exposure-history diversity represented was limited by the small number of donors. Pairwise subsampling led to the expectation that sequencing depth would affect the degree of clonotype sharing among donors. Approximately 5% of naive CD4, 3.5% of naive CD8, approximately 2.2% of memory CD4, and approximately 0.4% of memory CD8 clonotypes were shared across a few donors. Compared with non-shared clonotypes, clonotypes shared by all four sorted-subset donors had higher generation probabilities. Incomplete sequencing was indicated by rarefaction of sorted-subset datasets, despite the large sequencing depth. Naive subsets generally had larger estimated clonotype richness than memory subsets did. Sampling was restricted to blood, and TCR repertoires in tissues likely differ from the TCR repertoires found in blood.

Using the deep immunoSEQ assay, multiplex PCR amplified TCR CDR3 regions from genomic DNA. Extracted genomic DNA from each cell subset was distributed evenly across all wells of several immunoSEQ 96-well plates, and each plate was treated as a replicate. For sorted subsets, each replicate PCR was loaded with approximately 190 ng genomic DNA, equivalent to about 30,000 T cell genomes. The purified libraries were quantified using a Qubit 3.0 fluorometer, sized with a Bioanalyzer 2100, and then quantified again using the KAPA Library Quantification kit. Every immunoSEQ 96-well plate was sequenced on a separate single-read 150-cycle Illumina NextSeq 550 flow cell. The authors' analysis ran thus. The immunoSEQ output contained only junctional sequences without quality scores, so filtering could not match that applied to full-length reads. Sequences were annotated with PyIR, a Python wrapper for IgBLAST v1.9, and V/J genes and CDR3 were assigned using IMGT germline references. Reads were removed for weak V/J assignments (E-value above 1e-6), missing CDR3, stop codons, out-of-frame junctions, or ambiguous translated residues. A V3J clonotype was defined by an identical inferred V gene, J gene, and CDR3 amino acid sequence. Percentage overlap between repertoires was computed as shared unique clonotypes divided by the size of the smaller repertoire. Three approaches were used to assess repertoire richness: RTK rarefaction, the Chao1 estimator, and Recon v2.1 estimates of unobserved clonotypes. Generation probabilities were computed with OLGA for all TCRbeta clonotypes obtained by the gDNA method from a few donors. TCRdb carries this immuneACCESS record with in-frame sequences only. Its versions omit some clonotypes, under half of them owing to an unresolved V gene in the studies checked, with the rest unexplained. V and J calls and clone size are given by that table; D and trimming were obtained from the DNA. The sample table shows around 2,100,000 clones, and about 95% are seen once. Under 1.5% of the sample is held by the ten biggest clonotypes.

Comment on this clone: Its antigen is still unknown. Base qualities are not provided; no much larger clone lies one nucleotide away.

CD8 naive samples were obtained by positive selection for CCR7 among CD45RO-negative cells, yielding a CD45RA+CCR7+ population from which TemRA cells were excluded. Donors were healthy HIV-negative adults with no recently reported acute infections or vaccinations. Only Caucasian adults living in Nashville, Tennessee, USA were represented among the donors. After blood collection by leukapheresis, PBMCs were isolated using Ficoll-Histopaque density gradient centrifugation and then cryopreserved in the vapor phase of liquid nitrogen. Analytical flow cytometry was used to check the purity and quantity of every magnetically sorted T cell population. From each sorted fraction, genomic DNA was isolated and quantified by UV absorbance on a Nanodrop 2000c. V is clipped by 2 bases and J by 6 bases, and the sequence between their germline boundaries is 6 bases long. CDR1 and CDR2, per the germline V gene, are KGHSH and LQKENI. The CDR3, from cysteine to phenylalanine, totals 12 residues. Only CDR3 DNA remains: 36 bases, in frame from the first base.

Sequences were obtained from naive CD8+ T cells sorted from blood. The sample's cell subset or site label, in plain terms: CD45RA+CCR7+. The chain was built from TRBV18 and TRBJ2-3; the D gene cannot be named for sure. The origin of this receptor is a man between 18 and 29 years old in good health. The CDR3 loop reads CASSPGSDTQYF. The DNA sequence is TGTGCCAGCTCACCAGGTTCGGATACGCAGTATTTT.